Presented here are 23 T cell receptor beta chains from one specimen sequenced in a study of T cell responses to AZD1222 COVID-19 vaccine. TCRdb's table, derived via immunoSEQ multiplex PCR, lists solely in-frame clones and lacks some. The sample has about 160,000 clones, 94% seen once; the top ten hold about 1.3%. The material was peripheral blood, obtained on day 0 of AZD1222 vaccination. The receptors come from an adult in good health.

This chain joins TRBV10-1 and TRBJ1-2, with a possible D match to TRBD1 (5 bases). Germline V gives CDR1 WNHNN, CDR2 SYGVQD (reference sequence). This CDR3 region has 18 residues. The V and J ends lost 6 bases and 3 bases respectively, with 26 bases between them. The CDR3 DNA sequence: TGCGCCAGCAGCGTAGGCCCACCGCGAGCACGGGGGGACTATGGCTACACCTTC. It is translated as CASSVGPPRARGDYGYTF.

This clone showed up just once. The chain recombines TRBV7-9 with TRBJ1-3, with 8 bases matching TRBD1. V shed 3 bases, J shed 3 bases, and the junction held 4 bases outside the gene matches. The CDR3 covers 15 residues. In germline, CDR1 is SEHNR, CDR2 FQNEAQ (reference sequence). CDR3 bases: TGTGCCAGCAGCTTGGCAGGGGGCGTTGGAAACACCATATATTTT. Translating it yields CASSLAGGVGNTIYF. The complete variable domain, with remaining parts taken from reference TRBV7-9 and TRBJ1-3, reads DTGVSQNPRHKITKRGQNVTFRCDPISEHNRLYWYRQTLGQGPEFLTYFQNEAQLEKSRLLSDRFSAERPKGSFSTLEIQRTEQGDSAMYLCASSLAGGVGNTIYFGEGSWLTVV.

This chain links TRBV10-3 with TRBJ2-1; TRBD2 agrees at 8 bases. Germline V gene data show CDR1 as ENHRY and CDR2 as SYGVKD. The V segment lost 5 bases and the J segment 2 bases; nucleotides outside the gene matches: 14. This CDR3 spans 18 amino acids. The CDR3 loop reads CAISRTPPSGSTYNEQFF. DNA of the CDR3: TGTGCCATCAGTCGTACCCCTCCCAGCGGGAGTACCTACAATGAGCAGTTCTTC.

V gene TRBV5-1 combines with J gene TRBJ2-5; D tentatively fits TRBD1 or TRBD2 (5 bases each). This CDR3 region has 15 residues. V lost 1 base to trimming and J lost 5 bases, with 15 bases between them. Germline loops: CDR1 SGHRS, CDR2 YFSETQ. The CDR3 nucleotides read TGCGCCAGCAGCTTGTTCTTTGAGGGGACGGAGACCCAGTACTTC. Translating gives CASSLFFEGTETQYF. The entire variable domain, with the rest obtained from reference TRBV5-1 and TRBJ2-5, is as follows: KAGVTQTPRYLIKTRGQQVTLSCSPISGHRSVSWYQQTPGQGLQFLFEYFSETQRNKGNFPGRFSGRQFSNSRSEMNVSTLELGDSALYLCASSLFFEGTETQYFGPGTRLLVL.

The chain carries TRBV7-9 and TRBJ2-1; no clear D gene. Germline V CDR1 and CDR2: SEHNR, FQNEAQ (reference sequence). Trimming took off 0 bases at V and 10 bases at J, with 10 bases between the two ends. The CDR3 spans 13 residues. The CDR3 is CASSLAQAREQFF. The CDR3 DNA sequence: TGTGCCAGCAGCTTAGCCCAGGCTCGGGAGCAGTTCTTC.

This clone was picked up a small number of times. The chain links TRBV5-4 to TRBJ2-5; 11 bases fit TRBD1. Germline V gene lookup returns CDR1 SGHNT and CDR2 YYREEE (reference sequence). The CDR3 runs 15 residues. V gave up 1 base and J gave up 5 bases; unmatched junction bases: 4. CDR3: CASSLSRTGGETQYF. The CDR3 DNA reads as TGTGCCAGCAGCTTGTCAAGGACAGGGGGCGAGACCCAGTACTTC.

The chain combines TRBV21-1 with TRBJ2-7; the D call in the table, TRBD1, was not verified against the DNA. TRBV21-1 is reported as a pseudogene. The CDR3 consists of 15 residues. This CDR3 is CASIHRTGNPYEQYV. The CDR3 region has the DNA TGTGCCAGCATCCACCGGACAGGGAATCCCTACGAGCAGTACGTC.

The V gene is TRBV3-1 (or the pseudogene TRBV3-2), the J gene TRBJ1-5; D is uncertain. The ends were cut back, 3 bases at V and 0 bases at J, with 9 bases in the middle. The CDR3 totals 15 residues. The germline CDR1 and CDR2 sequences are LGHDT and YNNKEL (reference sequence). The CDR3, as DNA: TGTGCCAGCAGCCAGGGGTTATATAGCAATCAGCCCCAGCATTTT. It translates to CASSQGLYSNQPQHF.

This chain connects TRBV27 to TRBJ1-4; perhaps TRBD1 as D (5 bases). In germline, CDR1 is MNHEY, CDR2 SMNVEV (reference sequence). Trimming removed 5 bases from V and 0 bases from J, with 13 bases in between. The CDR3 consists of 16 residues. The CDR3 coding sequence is TGTGCCAGCAGTAAAGGGGTGCGGGCAACTAATGAAAAACTGTTTTTT. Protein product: CASSKGVRATNEKLFF. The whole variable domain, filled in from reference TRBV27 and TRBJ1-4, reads EAQVTQNPRYLITVTGKKLTVTCSQNMNHEYMSWYRQDPGLGLRQIYYSMNVEVTDKGDVPEGYKVSRKEKRNFPLILESPSPNQTSLYFCASSKGVRATNEKLFFGSGTQLSVL.

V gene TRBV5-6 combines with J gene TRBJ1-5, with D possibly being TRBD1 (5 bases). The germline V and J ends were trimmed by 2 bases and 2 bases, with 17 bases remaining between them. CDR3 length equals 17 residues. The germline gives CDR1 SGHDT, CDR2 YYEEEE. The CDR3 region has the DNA TGTGCCAGCAGCTTTACCCCGGGGGGTGGAGGCAATCAGCCCCAGCATTTT. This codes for CASSFTPGGGGNQPQHF.

The CDR3 nucleotides are TGTGCCAGCAGCCAATTGACAGGGGGCTTTGCTAATGAAAAACTGTTTTTT. Translated, it gives CASSQLTGGFANEKLFF. The gene calls are TRBV7-9 and TRBJ1-4; 10 nucleotides line up with TRBD1. CDR1 is SEHNR and CDR2 is FQNEAQ in the germline V gene (reference sequence). Germline trimming cut 5 bases from V and 3 bases from J; bases unmatched to any gene: 9. The CDR3 sequence is 17 residues long.

The CDR3 here is CASSQGWGINEQFF. The CDR3, as DNA: TGCGCCAGCAGCCAAGGGTGGGGTATCAATGAGCAGTTCTTC. The chain uses TRBV4-1 and TRBJ2-1; no clear D gene. Trimming took off 1 base at V and 6 bases at J, with 10 bases between the two ends. The CDR3 consists of 14 residues. Germline V lookup: CDR1 MGHRA, CDR2 YSYEKL.

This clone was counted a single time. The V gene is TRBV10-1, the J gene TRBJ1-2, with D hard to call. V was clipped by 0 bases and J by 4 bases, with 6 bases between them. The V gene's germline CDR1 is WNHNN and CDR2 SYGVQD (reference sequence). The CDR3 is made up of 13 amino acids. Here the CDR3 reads CASSESSSYGYTF. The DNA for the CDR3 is TGCGCCAGCAGTGAGTCTTCCAGCTATGGCTACACCTTC.

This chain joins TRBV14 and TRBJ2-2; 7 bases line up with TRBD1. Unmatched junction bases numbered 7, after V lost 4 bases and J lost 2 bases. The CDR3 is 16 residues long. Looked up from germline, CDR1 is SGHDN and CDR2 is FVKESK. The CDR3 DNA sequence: TGTGCCAGCAGCCTTTGGGACAGCATAAACACCGGGGAGCTGTTTTTT. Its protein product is CASSLWDSINTGELFF.

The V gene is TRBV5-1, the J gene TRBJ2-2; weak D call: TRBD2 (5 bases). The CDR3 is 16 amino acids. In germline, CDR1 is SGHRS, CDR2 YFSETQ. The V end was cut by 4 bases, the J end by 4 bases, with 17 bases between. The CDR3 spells CASSTNLLDITGELFF. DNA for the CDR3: TGCGCCAGCAGCACCAACCTACTAGATATCACCGGGGAGCTGTTTTTT.

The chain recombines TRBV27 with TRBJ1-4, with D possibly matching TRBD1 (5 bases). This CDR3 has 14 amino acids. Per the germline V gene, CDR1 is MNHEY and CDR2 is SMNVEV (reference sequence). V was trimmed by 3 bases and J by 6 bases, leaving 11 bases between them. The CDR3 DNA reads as TGTGCCAGCAGTTTTTCCAGGGTAGATGAAAAACTGTTTTTT. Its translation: CASSFSRVDEKLFF.

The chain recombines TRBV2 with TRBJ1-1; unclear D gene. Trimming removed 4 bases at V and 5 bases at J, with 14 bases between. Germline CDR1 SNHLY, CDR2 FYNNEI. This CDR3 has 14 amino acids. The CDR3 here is CASSGTGFVTEAFF. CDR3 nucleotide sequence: TGTGCCAGCAGTGGAACGGGGTTTGTGACTGAAGCTTTCTTT.

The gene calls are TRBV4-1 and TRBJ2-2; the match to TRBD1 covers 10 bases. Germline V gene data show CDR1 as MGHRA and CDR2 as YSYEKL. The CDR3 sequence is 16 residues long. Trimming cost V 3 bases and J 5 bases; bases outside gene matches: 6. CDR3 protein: CASSQPGQGITGELFF. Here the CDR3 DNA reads TGCGCCAGCAGCCAGCCGGGACAGGGGATAACCGGGGAGCTGTTTTTT.

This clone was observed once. The CDR3 coding sequence is TGCGCCAGCAGCCAAGGTACGGGGACCTACTATGGCTACACCTTC. It yields the protein CASSQGTGTYYGYTF. The chain links TRBV4-3 to TRBJ1-2, with D perhaps TRBD1 (5 bases). The CDR3 consists of 15 residues. Between the trimmed V and J ends, which lost 1 base and 3 bases, there was a span of 12 bases. Germline V gives CDR1 LGHNA, CDR2 YSLEER.

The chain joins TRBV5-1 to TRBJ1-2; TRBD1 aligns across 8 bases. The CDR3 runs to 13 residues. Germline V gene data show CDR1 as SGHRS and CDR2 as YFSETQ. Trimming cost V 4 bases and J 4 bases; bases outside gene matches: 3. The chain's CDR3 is CASSLDRVYGYTF. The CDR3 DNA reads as TGCGCCAGCAGCCTGGACAGGGTCTATGGCTACACCTTC.

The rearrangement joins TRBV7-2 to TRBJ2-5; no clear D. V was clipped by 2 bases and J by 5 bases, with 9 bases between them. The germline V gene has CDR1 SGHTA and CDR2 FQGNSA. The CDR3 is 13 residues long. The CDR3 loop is CASSLTDAETQYF. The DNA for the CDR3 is TGTGCCAGCAGCTTAACGGACGCTGAGACCCAGTACTTC.

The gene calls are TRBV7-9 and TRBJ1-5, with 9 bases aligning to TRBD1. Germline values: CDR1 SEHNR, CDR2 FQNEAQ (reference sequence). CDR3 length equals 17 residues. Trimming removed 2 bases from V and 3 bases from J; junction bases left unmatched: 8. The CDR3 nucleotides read TGTGCCAGCAGCTTATGGACCGGACAGGGGATCAATCAGCCCCAGCATTTT. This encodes CASSLWTGQGINQPQHF.

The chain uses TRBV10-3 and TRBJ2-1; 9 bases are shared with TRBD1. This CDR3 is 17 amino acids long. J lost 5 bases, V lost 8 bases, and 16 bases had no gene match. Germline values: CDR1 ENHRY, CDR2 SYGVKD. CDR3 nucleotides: TGTGCCATCCAGAGCCCGACGGGGACAGGGTCTGACAATGAGCAGTTCTTC. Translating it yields CAIQSPTGTGSDNEQFF.